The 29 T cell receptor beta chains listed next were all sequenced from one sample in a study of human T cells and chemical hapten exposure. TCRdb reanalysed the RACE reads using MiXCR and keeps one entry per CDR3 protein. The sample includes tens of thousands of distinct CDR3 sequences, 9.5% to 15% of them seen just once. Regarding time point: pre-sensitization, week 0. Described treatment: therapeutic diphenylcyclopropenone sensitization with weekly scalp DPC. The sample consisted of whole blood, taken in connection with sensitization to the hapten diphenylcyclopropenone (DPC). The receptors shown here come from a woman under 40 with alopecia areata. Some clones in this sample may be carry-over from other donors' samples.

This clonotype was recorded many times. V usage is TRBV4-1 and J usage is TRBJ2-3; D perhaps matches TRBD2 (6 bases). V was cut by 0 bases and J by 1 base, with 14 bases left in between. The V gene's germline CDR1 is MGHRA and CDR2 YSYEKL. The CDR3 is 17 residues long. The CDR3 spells CASSQDRRGGRTDTQYF. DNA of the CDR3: TGCGCCAGCAGCCAAGATCGGCGGGGAGGTCGCACAGATACGCAGTATTTT.

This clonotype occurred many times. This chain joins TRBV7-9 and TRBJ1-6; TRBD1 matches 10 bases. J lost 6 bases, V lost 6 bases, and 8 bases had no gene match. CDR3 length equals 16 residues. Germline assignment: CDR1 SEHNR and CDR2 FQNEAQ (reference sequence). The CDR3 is CASSSGQGFFNSPLHF. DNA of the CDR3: TGTGCCAGCAGTTCGGGACAGGGGTTCTTTAATTCACCCCTCCACTTT.

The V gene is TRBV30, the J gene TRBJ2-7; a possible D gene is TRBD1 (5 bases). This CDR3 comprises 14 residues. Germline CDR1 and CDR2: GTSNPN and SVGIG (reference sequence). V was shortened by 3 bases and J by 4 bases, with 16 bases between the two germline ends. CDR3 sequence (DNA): TGTGCCTGGAGGGCCAGGGCCGCAGCGTACGAGCAGTACTTC. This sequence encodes CAWRARAAAYEQYF.

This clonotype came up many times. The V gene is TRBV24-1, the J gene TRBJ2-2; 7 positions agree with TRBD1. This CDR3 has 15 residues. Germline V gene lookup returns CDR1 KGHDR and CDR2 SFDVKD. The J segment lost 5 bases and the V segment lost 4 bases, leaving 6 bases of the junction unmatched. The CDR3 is CATSESGGKTGELFF. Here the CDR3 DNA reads TGTGCCACCAGTGAGTCAGGGGGTAAAACCGGGGAGCTGTTTTTT.

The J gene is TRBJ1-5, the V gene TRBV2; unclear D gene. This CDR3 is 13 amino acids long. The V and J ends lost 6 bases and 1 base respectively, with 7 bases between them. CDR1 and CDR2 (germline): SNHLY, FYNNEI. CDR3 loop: CASSAQSNQPQHF. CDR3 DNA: TGTGCCAGCAGCGCACAGAGCAATCAGCCCCAGCATTTT.

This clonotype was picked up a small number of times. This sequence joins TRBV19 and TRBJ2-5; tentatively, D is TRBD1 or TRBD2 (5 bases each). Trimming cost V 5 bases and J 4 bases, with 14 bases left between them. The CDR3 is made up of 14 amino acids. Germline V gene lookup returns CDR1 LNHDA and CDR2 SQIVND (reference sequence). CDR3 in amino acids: CASSPFKGTETQYF. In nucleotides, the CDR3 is TGTGCCAGTAGTCCCTTTAAGGGGACAGAGACCCAGTACTTC.

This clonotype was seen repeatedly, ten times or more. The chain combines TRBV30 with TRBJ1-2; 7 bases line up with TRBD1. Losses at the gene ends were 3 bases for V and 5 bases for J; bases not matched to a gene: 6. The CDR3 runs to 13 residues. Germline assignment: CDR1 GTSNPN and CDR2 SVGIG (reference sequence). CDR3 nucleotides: TGTGCCTGGAGCTCAGGGGGGAAATATGGCTACACCTTC. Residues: CAWSSGGKYGYTF.

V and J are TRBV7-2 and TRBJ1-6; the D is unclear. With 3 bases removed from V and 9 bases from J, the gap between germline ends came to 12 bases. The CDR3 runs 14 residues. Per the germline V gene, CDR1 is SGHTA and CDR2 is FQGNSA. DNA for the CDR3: TGTGCCAGCAGCTTTTCCGCGGAGGGTTCACCCCTCCACTTT. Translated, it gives CASSFSAEGSPLHF.

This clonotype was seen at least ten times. The CDR3 is CASSFGLAGISNEQFF. In DNA form, the CDR3 reads TGTGCCAGCAGCTTCGGACTAGCGGGGATATCCAATGAGCAGTTCTTC. The chain joins TRBV7-9 to TRBJ2-1, with 12 bases that match TRBD2. The V gene's germline CDR1 is SEHNR and CDR2 FQNEAQ (reference sequence). The J segment lost 6 bases and the V segment lost 3 bases, leaving 6 bases of the junction unmatched. The CDR3 has 16 amino acids.

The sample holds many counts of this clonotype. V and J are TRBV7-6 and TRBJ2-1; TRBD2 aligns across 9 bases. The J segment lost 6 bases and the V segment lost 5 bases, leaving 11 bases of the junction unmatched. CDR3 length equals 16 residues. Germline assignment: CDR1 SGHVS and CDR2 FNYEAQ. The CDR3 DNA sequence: TGTGCCAGCAGCCCGAGCGGCGGGAGGGCCGGCAATGAGCAGTTCTTC. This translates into CASSPSGGRAGNEQFF.

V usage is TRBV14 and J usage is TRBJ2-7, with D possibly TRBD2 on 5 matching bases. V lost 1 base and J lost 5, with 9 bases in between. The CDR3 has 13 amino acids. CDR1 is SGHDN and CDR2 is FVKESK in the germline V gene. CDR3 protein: CASSQGEADEQYF. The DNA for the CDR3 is TGTGCCAGCAGCCAAGGGGAAGCGGACGAGCAGTACTTC. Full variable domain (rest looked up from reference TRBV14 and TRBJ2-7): EAGVTQFPSHSVIEKGQTVTLRCDPISGHDNLYWYRRVMGKEIKFLLHFVKESKQDESGMPNNRFLAERTGGTYSTLKVQPAELEDSGVYFCASSQGEADEQYFGPGTRLTVT.

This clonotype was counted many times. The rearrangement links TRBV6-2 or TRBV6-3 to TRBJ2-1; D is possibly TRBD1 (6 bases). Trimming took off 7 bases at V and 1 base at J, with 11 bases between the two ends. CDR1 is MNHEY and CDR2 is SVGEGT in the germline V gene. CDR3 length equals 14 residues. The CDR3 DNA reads TGTGCCAGCACAATCAGGGGTTCCTACAATGAGCAGTTCTTC. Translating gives CASTIRGSYNEQFF.

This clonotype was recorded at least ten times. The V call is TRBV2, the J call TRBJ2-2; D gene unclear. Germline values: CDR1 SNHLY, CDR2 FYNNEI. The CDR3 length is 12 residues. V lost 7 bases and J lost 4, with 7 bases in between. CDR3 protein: CASTYSTGELFF. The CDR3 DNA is TGTGCCAGCACTTACAGCACCGGGGAGCTGTTTTTT.

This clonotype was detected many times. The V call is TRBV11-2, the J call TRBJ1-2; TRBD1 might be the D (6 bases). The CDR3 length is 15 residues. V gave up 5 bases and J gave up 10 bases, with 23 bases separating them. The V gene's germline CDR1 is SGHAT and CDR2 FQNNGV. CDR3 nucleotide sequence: TGTGCCAGCAGCCCACGAGAAGGACAGTGGGGGACCTACACCTTC. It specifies CASSPREGQWGTYTF.

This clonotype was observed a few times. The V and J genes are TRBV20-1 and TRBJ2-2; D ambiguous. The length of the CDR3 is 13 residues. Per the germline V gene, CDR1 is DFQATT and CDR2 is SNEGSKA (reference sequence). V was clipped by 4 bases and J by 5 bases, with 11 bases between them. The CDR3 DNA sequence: TGCAGTGCTAAAGACCCTTGGACCGGGGAGCTGTTTTTT. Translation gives CSAKDPWTGELFF.

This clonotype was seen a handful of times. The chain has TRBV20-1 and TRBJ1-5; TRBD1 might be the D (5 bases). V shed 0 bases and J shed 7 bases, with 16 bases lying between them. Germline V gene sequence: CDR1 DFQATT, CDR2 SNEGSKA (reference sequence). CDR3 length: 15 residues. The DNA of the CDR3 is TGCAGTGCTAGAGAGGGGGGTGGCAGGCGGCAGCCCCAGCATTTT. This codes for CSAREGGGRRQPQHF.

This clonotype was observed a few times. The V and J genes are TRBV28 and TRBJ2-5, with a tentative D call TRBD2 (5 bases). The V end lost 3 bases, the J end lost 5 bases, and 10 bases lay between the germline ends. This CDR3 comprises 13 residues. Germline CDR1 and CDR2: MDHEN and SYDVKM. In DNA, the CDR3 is TGTGCCAGCAGTTTCCGGGATCAGGAGACCCAGTACTTC. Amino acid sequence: CASSFRDQETQYF.

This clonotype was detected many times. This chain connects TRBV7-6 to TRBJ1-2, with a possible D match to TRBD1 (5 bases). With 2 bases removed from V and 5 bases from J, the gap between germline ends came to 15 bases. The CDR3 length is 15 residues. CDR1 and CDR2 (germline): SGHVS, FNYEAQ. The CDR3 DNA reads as TGTGCCAGCAGCTTACTCGGGGCCCTACCGTATGGCTACACCTTC. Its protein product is CASSLLGALPYGYTF.

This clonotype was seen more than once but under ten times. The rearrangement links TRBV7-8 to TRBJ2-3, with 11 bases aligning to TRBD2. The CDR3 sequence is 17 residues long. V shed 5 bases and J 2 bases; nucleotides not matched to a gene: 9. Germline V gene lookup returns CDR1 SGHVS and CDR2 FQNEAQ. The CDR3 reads CASSESGTSGPTDTQYF. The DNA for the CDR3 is TGTGCCAGCAGCGAATCCGGGACTAGCGGACCCACAGATACGCAGTATTTT.

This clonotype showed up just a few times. CDR3 residues: CAISESQGRETQYF. CDR3 in DNA: TGTGCCATCAGTGAGTCGCAGGGGAGGGAGACCCAGTACTTC. V gene TRBV10-3 combines with J gene TRBJ2-5; either TRBD1 or TRBD2 may fit D (6 bases each). Germline values: CDR1 ENHRY, CDR2 SYGVKD. V lost 0 bases and J 5 bases, leaving 10 bases between the germline ends. The CDR3 contains 14 residues.

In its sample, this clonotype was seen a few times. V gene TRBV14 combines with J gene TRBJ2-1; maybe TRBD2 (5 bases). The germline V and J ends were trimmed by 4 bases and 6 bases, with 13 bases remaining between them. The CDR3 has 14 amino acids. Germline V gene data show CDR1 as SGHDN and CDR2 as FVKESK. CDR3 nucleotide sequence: TGTGCCAGCAGCCCCAGACGGGATCGCAATGAGCAGTTCTTC. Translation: CASSPRRDRNEQFF. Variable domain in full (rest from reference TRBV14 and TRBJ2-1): EAGVTQFPSHSVIEKGQTVTLRCDPISGHDNLYWYRRVMGKEIKFLLHFVKESKQDESGMPNNRFLAERTGGTYSTLKVQPAELEDSGVYFCASSPRRDRNEQFFGPGTRLTVL.

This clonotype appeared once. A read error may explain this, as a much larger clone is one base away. This chain's CDR3 is CASSIRGTVPYNEQFF. CDR3 bases: TGTGCCAGTAGTATTCGTGGGACAGTGCCCTACAATGAGCAGTTCTTC. V gene TRBV19 combines with J gene TRBJ2-1; 7 bases are shared with TRBD1. This CDR3 has 16 amino acids. Germline CDR1 reads LNHDA; CDR2 reads SQIVND (reference sequence). V shed 3 bases and J 2 bases; nucleotides not matched to a gene: 7.

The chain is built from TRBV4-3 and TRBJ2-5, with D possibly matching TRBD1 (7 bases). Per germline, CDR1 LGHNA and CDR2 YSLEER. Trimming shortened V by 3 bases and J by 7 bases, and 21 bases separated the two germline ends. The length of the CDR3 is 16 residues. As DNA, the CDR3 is TGCGCCAGCAGCCAGACAGGAGGGGGCAGTCAGGGGACCCAGTACTTC. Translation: CASSQTGGGSQGTQYF.

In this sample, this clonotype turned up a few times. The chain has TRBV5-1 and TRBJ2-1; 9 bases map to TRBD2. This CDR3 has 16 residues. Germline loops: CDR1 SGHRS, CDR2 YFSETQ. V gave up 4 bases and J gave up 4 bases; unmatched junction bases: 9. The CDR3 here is CASSPPGGRDYNEQFF. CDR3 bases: TGCGCCAGCAGCCCCCCGGGCGGGAGGGATTACAATGAGCAGTTCTTC.

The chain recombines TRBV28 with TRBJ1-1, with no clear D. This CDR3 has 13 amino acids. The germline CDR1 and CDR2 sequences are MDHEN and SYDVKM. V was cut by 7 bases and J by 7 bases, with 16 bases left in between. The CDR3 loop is CASKFRLEGEAFF. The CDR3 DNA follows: TGTGCCAGCAAGTTCCGGTTGGAGGGTGAAGCTTTCTTT.

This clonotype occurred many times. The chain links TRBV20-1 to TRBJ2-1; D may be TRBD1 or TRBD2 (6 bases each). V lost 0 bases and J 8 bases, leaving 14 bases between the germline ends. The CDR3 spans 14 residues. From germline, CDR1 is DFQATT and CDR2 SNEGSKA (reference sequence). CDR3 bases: TGCAGTGCTAGAGAGGGGGGCGTTAAGGATGAGCAGTTCTTC. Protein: CSAREGGVKDEQFF.

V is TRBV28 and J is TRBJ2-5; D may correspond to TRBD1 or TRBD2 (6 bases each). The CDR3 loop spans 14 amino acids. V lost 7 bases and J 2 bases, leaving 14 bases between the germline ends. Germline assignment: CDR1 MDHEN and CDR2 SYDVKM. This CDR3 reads CASNNLGGQETQYF. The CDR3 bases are TGTGCCAGCAACAACCTAGGGGGGCAAGAGACCCAGTACTTC.

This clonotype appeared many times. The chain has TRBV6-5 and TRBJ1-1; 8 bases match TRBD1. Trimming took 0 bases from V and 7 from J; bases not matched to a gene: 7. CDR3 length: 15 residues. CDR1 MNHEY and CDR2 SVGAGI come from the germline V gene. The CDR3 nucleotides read TGTGCCAGCAGTTACTCGCGGGGACAGGACAATGAAGCTTTCTTT. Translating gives CASSYSRGQDNEAFF.

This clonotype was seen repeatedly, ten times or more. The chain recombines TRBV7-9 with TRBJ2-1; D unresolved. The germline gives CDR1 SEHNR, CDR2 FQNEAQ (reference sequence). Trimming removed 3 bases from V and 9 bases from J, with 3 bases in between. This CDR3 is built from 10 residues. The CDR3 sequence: CASSFGEQFF. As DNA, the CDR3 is TGTGCCAGCAGCTTCGGTGAGCAGTTCTTC.